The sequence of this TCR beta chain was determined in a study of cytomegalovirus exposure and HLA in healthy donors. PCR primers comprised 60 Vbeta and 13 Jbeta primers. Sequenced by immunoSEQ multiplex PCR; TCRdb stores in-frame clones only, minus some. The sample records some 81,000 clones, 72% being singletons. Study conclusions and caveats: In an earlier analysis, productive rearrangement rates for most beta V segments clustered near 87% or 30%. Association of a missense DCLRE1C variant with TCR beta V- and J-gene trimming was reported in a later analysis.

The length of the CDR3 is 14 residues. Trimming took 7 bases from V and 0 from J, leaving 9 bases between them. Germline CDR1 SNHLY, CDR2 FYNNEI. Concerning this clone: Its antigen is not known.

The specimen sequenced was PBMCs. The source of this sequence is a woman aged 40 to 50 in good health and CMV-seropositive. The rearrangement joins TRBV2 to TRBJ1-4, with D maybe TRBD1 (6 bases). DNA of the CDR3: TGTGCCAGCAAAAGGACAGCAACTAATGAAAAACTGTTTTTT. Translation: CASKRTATNEKLFF.